Sequencing of this TCR beta chain was carried out in a study of blood T cell repertoires in COVID-19. As for the study in general: Donors in the United States, Italy and Spain gave samples during acute or convalescent COVID-19. In each case, the material was cDNA or gDNA derived from T cells, B-cell-depleted T cells, or PBMCs.

With respect to this clone: Other DNA sequences in this sample translate to the same CDR3.

Data came from immunoSEQ multiplex PCR; TCRdb stores just in-frame clones and leaves some out. The sample lists a few hundred thousand clones; 88% were seen once. Two negative PCRs, clearance, or symptom resolution had been documented for recovered Cohort 3 donors. The material sequenced was PBMCs or T cells enriched from blood (not recorded which). The receptor was isolated from a man aged 25-45 years who had recovered from COVID-19.

CDR3 bases: TGTGCCAGCAGCTTGGTTGGCTGGAACACTGAAGCTTTCTTT. Amino acids: CASSLVGWNTEAFF. J is TRBJ1-1 and V is TRBV5-6; D gene uncertain. The CDR3 length is 14 residues. Germline values: CDR1 SGHDT, CDR2 YYEEEE. V was cut by 0 bases and J by 1 base, with 7 bases left in between.